This TCR beta chain was found in a study of HIV-infected patients and healthy controls. CDR1 is SEHNR, CDR2 FQNEAQ, per germline (reference sequence). V gave up 2 bases and J gave up 2 bases, with 6 bases separating them. The CDR3 runs to 14 residues. Via MiXCR, TCRdb re-called the 5' RACE reads, giving one row per CDR3 protein. The table includes around 67,000 distinct CDR3 sequences, about a sixth detected once. Sample: CD4+ T cells from blood. This chain joins TRBV7-9 and TRBJ2-2; the D is unclear. The receptor's source is a human donor in good health. The CDR3 bases are TGTGCCAGCAGCTTAAGTATCAACACCGGGGAGCTGTTTTTT. It codes for CASSLSINTGELFF.